These 32 T cell receptor beta chains were all obtained from the same sample, sequenced in a study of blood T cell repertoires in COVID-19. Profiled with immunoSEQ multiplex PCR; TCRdb holds only in-frame clones, not every one. The top ten hold about 5.1% of the sample, which has roughly 100,000 clones, approximately 91% seen once. Sequenced: peripheral blood. These receptors were collected from a human donor in a cohort sampled during active COVID-19.

This chain uses TRBV4-3 with TRBJ1-2; tentatively, D is TRBD1 (6 bases). The CDR3 totals 15 residues. Trimming stripped 2 bases from V and 2 bases from J, with 12 bases between. CDR1 and CDR2 (germline): LGHNA, YSLEER. Here the CDR3 DNA reads TGCGCCAGCAGCCAAACCGCGGACAGAAACTATGGCTACACCTTC. Amino acid sequence: CASSQTADRNYGYTF.

The CDR3 reads CASRVEGQGGSPLHF. The DNA for the CDR3 is TGTGCCAGCAGGGTAGAGGGACAGGGCGGTTCACCCCTCCACTTT. The rearrangement joins TRBV6-4 to TRBJ1-6; TRBD1 matches 9 bases. Germline CDR1 reads MRHNA; CDR2 reads SNTAGT. Trimming took 6 bases from V and 9 from J; bases not matched to a gene: 9. The CDR3 consists of 15 residues.

The rearrangement links TRBV6-2 or TRBV6-3 to TRBJ2-2; 7 bases are shared with TRBD1. CDR1 MNHEY and CDR2 SVGEGT come from the germline V gene. The CDR3 is 15 amino acids. V lost 6 bases to trimming and J lost 4 bases; unmatched junction nucleotides: 8. The CDR3 region is CASSSGTEPTGELFF. In DNA form, the CDR3 reads TGTGCCAGCAGCTCCGGGACAGAACCCACCGGGGAGCTGTTTTTT.

The J gene is TRBJ1-1, the V gene TRBV18, with a possible D match to TRBD1 (5 bases). The germline CDR1 and CDR2 sequences are KGHSH and LQKENI. The V gene lost 6 bases and the J gene lost 4 bases, with 15 bases spanning the gap. The CDR3 totals 14 residues. CDR3 sequence (DNA): TGTGCCAGCTCCCAATGGAGGGGTACCACTGAAGCTTTCTTT. Protein product: CASSQWRGTTEAFF.

The chain recombines TRBV28 with TRBJ2-3, with 7 bases identical to TRBD2. CDR3 length: 15 residues. The ends lost 10 bases at V and 0 bases at J; junction bases unmatched: 10. In germline, CDR1 is MDHEN, CDR2 SYDVKM. Here the CDR3 reads CAIAQAGRSTDTQYF. In DNA, the CDR3 is TGTGCCATCGCTCAAGCGGGAAGAAGCACAGATACGCAGTATTTT.

The chain couples TRBV9 to TRBJ2-3; D is unclear. The ends were cut back, 0 bases at V and 4 bases at J, with 9 bases in the middle. Germline V gives CDR1 SGDLS, CDR2 YYNGEE. The CDR3 sequence is 14 residues long. CDR3 sequence reads: CASSVVPVADTQYF. CDR3 bases: TGTGCCAGCAGCGTAGTGCCCGTAGCAGATACGCAGTATTTT.

The chain joins TRBV5-1 to TRBJ1-3; tentatively, D is TRBD1 (6 bases). The CDR3 loop spans 18 amino acids. V lost 4 bases and J 0 bases, leaving 20 bases between the germline ends. Looked up from germline, CDR1 is SGHRS and CDR2 is YFSETQ. Written as DNA, the CDR3 is TGCGCCAGCAGCCCACAGGGTCCTGGGCTTACCTCTGGAAACACCATATATTTT. Protein product: CASSPQGPGLTSGNTIYF.

The gene calls are TRBV27 and TRBJ2-7; TRBD1 matches 7 bases. The CDR3 length is 16 residues. With 4 bases clipped from V and 6 bases from J, the junction kept 15 bases outside the gene matches. Germline CDR1 is MNHEY and CDR2 is SMNVEV (reference sequence). This CDR3 is CASSSSRQGRSGEQYF. As DNA, the CDR3 is TGTGCCAGCAGTTCCTCTCGACAGGGCCGGAGCGGCGAGCAGTACTTC.

The rearrangement links TRBV27 to TRBJ2-1; possible D gene TRBD2, 5 bases. CDR3 length: 17 amino acids. The ends were cut back, 5 bases at V and 6 bases at J, with 23 bases in the middle. Germline V lookup: CDR1 MNHEY, CDR2 SMNVEV (reference sequence). The CDR3 loop reads CASSPTEVMVGPNEQFF. In nucleotides, the CDR3 is TGTGCCAGCAGTCCGACGGAGGTGATGGTAGGGCCCAATGAGCAGTTCTTC.

The rearrangement links TRBV10-3 to TRBJ1-1; D is unresolved. CDR1 and CDR2 from the germline V gene are ENHRY and SYGVKD. The CDR3 has 17 residues. Trimming took 2 bases from V and 0 from J, leaving 16 bases between them. CDR3 residues: CAISEAVAETMNTEAFF. The CDR3 DNA reads as TGTGCCATCAGTGAGGCGGTGGCAGAAACAATGAACACTGAAGCTTTCTTT.

The gene calls are TRBV5-1 and TRBJ2-1; TRBD2 matches at 11 bases. Germline-derived CDR1 and CDR2 are SGHRS and YFSETQ. Trimming at V came to 0 bases and at J to 4 bases, leaving 3 bases not matched to a gene. The CDR3 runs 16 residues. CDR3 in amino acids: CASSLAGTSGYNEQFF. The CDR3, as DNA: TGCGCCAGCAGCTTGGCCGGGACTAGCGGTTACAATGAGCAGTTCTTC.

This rearrangement joins TRBV5-4 to TRBJ2-5; D is perhaps TRBD2 (5 bases). V was trimmed by 0 bases and J by 5 bases, leaving 20 bases between them. The CDR3 has 17 residues. Germline CDR1 is SGHNT and CDR2 is YYREEE (reference sequence). Here the CDR3 reads CASSLVGSSRRRETQYF. The CDR3 region has the DNA TGTGCCAGCAGCTTGGTAGGCTCTAGCCGGAGAAGGGAGACCCAGTACTTC.

V gene TRBV4-1 combines with J gene TRBJ1-1, with D possibly being TRBD1 (5 bases). CDR1 is MGHRA, CDR2 YSYEKL, per germline. The CDR3 contains 15 residues. Trimming removed 3 bases at V and 5 bases at J, with 16 bases between. The CDR3: CASSHVSAGKTEAFF. CDR3 DNA sequence: TGCGCCAGCAGCCACGTTTCAGCAGGGAAGACTGAAGCTTTCTTT.

This chain connects TRBV4-3 to TRBJ2-7; TRBD2 is a possible D gene (6 bases). V was clipped by 1 base and J by 6 bases, with 22 bases between them. The CDR3 runs to 17 residues. Per germline, CDR1 LGHNA and CDR2 YSLEER. CDR3 sequence: CASSQVLEASGVSEQYF. CDR3 coding DNA: TGCGCCAGCAGCCAAGTATTGGAAGCGTCGGGGGTCTCCGAGCAGTACTTC.

The chain links TRBV27 to TRBJ1-1; 9 nucleotides line up with TRBD1. The CDR3 totals 14 residues. Germline CDR1 reads MNHEY; CDR2 reads SMNVEV (reference sequence). The V and J ends lost 8 bases and 5 bases, in that order; junction bases with no gene match: 9. The DNA of the CDR3 is TGTGCCAGCCGTACTTCACAGGGGGCGACTGAAGCTTTCTTT. Its protein product is CASRTSQGATEAFF.

The chain is built from TRBV7-2 and TRBJ2-6; D gene ambiguous. CDR1 and CDR2 from the germline V gene are SGHTA and FQGNSA. CDR3 length: 15 residues. V was clipped by 4 bases and J by 0 bases, with 7 bases between them. CDR3 sequence (DNA): TGTGCCAGCAGCTCCCAAGCCTCTGGGGCCAACGTCCTGACTTTC. Its translation: CASSSQASGANVLTF.

The V call is TRBV6-5, the J call TRBJ2-5; TRBD1 might be the D (5 bases). CDR3 length: 13 amino acids. Germline V gene sequence: CDR1 MNHEY, CDR2 SVGAGI. Trimming removed 10 bases at V and 1 base at J, with 13 bases between. CDR3 coding DNA: TGTGCCACCAATCAGGGCCTCCAAGAGACCCAGTACTTC. It specifies CATNQGLQETQYF.

The chain carries TRBV7-8 and TRBJ2-1, with TRBD2 matching over 16 bases. Looked up from germline, CDR1 is SGHVS and CDR2 is FQNEAQ. Trimming cost V 0 bases and J 0 bases; bases outside gene matches: 11. This CDR3 has 22 amino acids. The CDR3 region is CASSLARVPGLAGGSSYNEQFF. CDR3 nucleotides: TGTGCCAGCAGCTTAGCGCGGGTACCGGGACTAGCGGGGGGGAGCTCCTACAATGAGCAGTTCTTC.

The chain joins TRBV19 to TRBJ2-7; D possibly corresponds to TRBD1 (6 bases). Germline CDR1 LNHDA, CDR2 SQIVND (reference sequence). The V gene lost 8 bases and the J gene lost 5 bases, with 16 bases spanning the gap. The CDR3 is made up of 13 amino acids. CDR3 DNA sequence: TGTGCCAGTTCAGGGGAGAATAATAACGAGCAGTACTTC. This sequence encodes CASSGENNNEQYF.

The chain has TRBV12-3 or TRBV12-4 and TRBJ2-7; TRBD1 agrees at 7 bases. After removal of 5 bases from V and 7 bases from J, the junction contained 8 bases not matched to a gene. CDR3 length: 13 amino acids. The CDR3 bases are TGTGCCAGCAGTCGGGACAGACTCTATGAGCAGTACTTC. Amino acids: CASSRDRLYEQYF.

The CDR3 loop reads CASSTGLAELYEQYF. The CDR3 nucleotides are TGTGCCAGCAGCACCGGACTAGCGGAACTCTACGAGCAGTACTTC. The rearrangement joins TRBV5-5 to TRBJ2-7; 10 nucleotides align to TRBD2. V shed 4 bases, J shed 3 bases, and the junction held 7 bases outside the gene matches. Germline V gives CDR1 SGHKS, CDR2 YYEKEE (reference sequence). This CDR3 spans 15 amino acids.

This rearrangement joins TRBV6-6 to TRBJ2-2, with D hard to call. V was shortened by 6 bases and J by 6 bases, with 8 bases between the two germline ends. This CDR3 comprises 12 residues. Germline assignment: CDR1 MNHNY and CDR2 SVGAGI (reference sequence). Here the CDR3 DNA reads TGTGCCAGCAGCCGTCCGGCCGGGGAGCTGTTTTTT. It yields the protein CASSRPAGELFF.

This clone was observed a single time. J is TRBJ1-2 and V is TRBV7-9; 9 bases match TRBD1. Trimming removed 3 bases from V and 8 bases from J; junction bases left unmatched: 16. CDR3 length: 17 residues. The germline CDR1 and CDR2 sequences are SEHNR and FQNEAQ (reference sequence). The CDR3 sequence: CASSFSSSGTGKGGYTF. CDR3 nucleotide sequence: TGTGCCAGCAGCTTTTCCTCCTCCGGGACAGGGAAGGGCGGCTACACCTTC.

The CDR3 spells CASNWGGTAKNIQYF. For the CDR3, the DNA is TGTGCCAGCAACTGGGGGGGGACGGCCAAAAACATTCAGTACTTC. This chain uses TRBV6-5 with TRBJ2-4, with 7 nucleotides matching TRBD2. V gave up 7 bases and J gave up 1 base; unmatched junction bases: 7. Germline lookup yields CDR1 MNHEY and CDR2 SVGAGI. The CDR3 runs to 15 residues.

On this clone itself: One junction end disagrees with the germline gene, perhaps due to a read error. The rearrangement links TRBV6-5 to TRBJ2-1; 11 bases are a match to TRBD2. The CDR3 spans 12 residues. Germline V gives CDR1 MNHEY, CDR2 SVGAGI. The CDR3 nucleotides read TGTGCCAGCAGCCGAGAGACTAGCGGGAAAATCTTC. This translates into CASSRETSGKIF.

This chain connects TRBV5-1 to TRBJ1-6; 8 nucleotides align to TRBD1. V lost 0 bases to trimming and J lost 9 bases; unmatched junction nucleotides: 8. CDR3 length: 16 amino acids. Germline lookup yields CDR1 SGHRS and CDR2 YFSETQ. The CDR3 spells CASSLDGPGGGSPLHF. The CDR3 coding sequence is TGCGCCAGCAGCTTGGACGGGCCAGGGGGCGGTTCACCCCTCCACTTT.

The V and J genes are TRBV2 and TRBJ2-1; no clear D. Germline assignment: CDR1 SNHLY and CDR2 FYNNEI. The CDR3 sequence is 13 residues long. The V and J ends lost 2 bases and 11 bases respectively, with 13 bases between them. CDR3 sequence reads: CASSEYREQKQFF. In DNA, the CDR3 is TGTGCCAGCAGTGAATACCGCGAACAGAAGCAGTTCTTC.

V and J are TRBV9 and TRBJ2-1; 7 positions match TRBD2. The CDR3 extends over 13 amino acids. Germline CDR1 is SGDLS and CDR2 is YYNGEE. J lost 9 bases, V lost 3 bases, and 6 bases had no gene match. CDR3: CASSAAGEGEQFF. CDR3 nucleotides: TGTGCCAGCAGCGCCGCGGGGGAAGGTGAGCAGTTCTTC.

The rearrangement uses TRBV4-1 and TRBJ1-1, with D uncertain. Germline values: CDR1 MGHRA, CDR2 YSYEKL. The CDR3 extends over 13 amino acids. V was cut by 0 bases and J by 7 bases, with 9 bases left in between. CDR3 loop: CASSQEPSIEAFF. The CDR3 bases are TGCGCCAGCAGCCAAGAGCCCTCTATTGAAGCTTTCTTT.

This clone was counted a single time. The chain combines TRBV9 with TRBJ1-2; D ambiguous. Germline-derived CDR1 and CDR2 are SGDLS and YYNGEE. There are 14 residues in the CDR3. Deletions cut 3 bases from V and 1 base from J, with 10 bases between. Written as DNA, the CDR3 is TGTGCCAGCAGCGGACTGACTGATAACTATGGCTACACCTTC. It is translated as CASSGLTDNYGYTF.

The chain uses TRBV7-9 and TRBJ2-1; D remains unclear. This CDR3 comprises 13 residues. CDR1 is SEHNR and CDR2 is FQNEAQ in the germline V gene (reference sequence). V was cut by 5 bases and J by 0 bases, with 5 bases left in between. The CDR3 spells CASSPFSYNEQFF. In nucleotides, the CDR3 is TGTGCCAGCAGCCCATTCTCCTACAATGAGCAGTTCTTC.

V and J are TRBV10-3 and TRBJ2-6, with D possibly being TRBD1 (5 bases). This CDR3 has 15 residues. Deletions cut 3 bases from V and 0 bases from J, with 6 bases between. Germline V gene data show CDR1 as ENHRY and CDR2 as SYGVKD. The CDR3 DNA reads as TGTGCCATCAGTGACAGGGACTCTGGGGCCAACGTCCTGACTTTC. Protein product: CAISDRDSGANVLTF.